This T cell receptor (beta chain) emerged from a study of T cell clones after liver transplantation. The CDR3 is made up of 13 amino acids. From germline, CDR1 is SGHRS and CDR2 YFSETQ. Trimming took off 0 bases at V and 5 bases at J, with 8 bases between the two ends. The assay was immunoSEQ multiplex PCR, and TCRdb's table has in-frame clones only and misses some. The data show some 120,000 clones, 90% seen once. The receptor was isolated from a human patient who received a liver transplant. The graft donor may have given rise to some T cells. The chain links TRBV5-1 to TRBJ2-5, with D hard to call. The starting material was CD4+ T cells from blood, obtained 12 months after liver transplant. CDR3 DNA sequence: TGCGCCAGCAGCTTGGAAGGGTGGGAGACCCAGTACTTC. Its translation: CASSLEGWETQYF.